The next 4 T cell receptor beta chains were all read from a single sample in a study of blood T cell repertoires in COVID-19. Assay: immunoSEQ multiplex PCR; the TCRdb copy retains only in-frame clones and omits some. The data contain approximately 200,000 clones, about nine tenths of them singletons. The sequencing input was peripheral blood. These receptors all stem from a man between 65 and 79 years old with acute or convalescent COVID-19.

This clone was found once. The chain uses TRBV19 and TRBJ1-2; tentative D call: TRBD1 (6 bases). V was clipped by 0 bases and J by 5 bases, with 10 bases between them. The CDR3 covers 14 residues. Germline V CDR1 and CDR2: LNHDA, SQIVND (reference sequence). CDR3 nucleotide sequence: TGTGCCAGTAGTATAGATCACAGGGAATATGGCTACACCTTC. This sequence encodes CASSIDHREYGYTF.

This clone appeared a single time. The chain uses TRBV19 and TRBJ2-2, with 8 positions matching TRBD1. Germline V gene lookup returns CDR1 LNHDA and CDR2 SQIVND (reference sequence). The CDR3 has 15 residues. The V gene end was trimmed by 7 bases and the J gene end by 6 bases; junction bases not matched to a gene: 10. CDR3 nucleotides: TGTGCCAGTACAAGTGGACAGGGATGGGCCGGGGAGCTGTTTTTT. Translation: CASTSGQGWAGELFF.

This sequence joins TRBV5-1 and TRBJ2-5; possible D gene TRBD2, 5 bases. Trimming stripped 3 bases from V and 0 bases from J, with 15 bases between. The length of the CDR3 is 16 residues. Germline CDR1 reads SGHRS; CDR2 reads YFSETQ. For the CDR3, the DNA is TGCGCCAGCAGCTATGCCCTCGGGGTCCACCAAGAGACCCAGTACTTC. It translates to CASSYALGVHQETQYF.

This clone was seen a handful of times. The chain links TRBV7-3 to TRBJ2-1; TRBD2 matches at 8 bases. CDR1 and CDR2 (germline): SGHTA, FQGTGA. The J segment lost 2 bases and the V segment lost 5 bases, leaving 5 bases of the junction unmatched. This CDR3 contains 15 residues. CDR3 amino acids: CASSRREGPYNEQFF. CDR3 nucleotides: TGTGCCAGCAGCCGACGGGAGGGCCCCTACAATGAGCAGTTCTTC.